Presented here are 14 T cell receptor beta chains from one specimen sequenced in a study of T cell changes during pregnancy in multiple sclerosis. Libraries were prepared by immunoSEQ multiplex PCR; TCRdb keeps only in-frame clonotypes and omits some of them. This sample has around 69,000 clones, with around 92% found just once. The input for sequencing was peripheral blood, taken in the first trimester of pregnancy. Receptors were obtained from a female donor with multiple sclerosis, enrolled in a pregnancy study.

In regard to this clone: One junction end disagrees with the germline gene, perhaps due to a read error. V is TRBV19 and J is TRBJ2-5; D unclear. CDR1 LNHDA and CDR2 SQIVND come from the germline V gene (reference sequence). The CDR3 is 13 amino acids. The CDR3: CASGQLHQEAQYF. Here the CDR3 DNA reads TGTGCCAGTGGCCAGTTGCACCAAGAGGCCCAGTACTTC.

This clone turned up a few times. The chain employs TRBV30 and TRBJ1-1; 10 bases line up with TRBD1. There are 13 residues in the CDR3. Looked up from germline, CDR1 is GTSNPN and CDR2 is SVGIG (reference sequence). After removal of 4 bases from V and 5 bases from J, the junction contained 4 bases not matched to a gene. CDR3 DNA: TGTGCCTGGAACAAGGACAGGGGGACTGAAGCTTTCTTT. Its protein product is CAWNKDRGTEAFF.

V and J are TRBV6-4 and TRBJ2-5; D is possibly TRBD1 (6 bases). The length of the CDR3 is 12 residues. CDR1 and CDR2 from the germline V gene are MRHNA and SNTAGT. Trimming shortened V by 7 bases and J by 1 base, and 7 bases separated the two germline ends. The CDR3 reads CASTTGQETQYF. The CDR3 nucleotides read TGTGCCAGCACGACAGGCCAAGAGACCCAGTACTTC.

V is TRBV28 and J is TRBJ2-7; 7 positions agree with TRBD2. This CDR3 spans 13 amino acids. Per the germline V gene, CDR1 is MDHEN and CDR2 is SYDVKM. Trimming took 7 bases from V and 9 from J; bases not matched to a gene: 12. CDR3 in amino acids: CASTRGVTPGQYF. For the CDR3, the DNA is TGTGCCAGCACCCGGGGGGTCACCCCGGGGCAGTACTTC.

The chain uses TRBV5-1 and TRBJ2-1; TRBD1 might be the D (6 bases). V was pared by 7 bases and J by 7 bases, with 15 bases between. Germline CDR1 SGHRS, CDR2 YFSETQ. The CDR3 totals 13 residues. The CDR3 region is CASGRAGVNEQFF. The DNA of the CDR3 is TGCGCCAGCGGTCGGGCAGGGGTGAATGAGCAGTTCTTC. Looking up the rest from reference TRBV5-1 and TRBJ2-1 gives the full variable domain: KAGVTQTPRYLIKTRGQQVTLSCSPISGHRSVSWYQQTPGQGLQFLFEYFSETQRNKGNFPGRFSGRQFSNSRSEMNVSTLELGDSALYLCASGRAGVNEQFFGPGTRLTVL.

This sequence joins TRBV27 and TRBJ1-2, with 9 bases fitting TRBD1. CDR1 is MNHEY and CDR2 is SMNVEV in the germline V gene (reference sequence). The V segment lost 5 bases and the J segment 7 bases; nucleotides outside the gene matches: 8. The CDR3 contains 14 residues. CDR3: CASSPIGQGIGYTF. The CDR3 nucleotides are TGTGCCAGCAGTCCAATAGGACAGGGGATTGGCTACACCTTC.

CDR3 DNA sequence: TGTGCCAGCAGCGTGACGGAGGGGACGAGGGAGACCCAGTACTTC. Protein product: CASSVTEGTRETQYF. The chain carries TRBV9 and TRBJ2-5, with D tentatively TRBD2 (6 bases). The germline V gene encodes CDR1 SGDLS and CDR2 YYNGEE. V lost 2 bases, J lost 5 bases, and 16 bases lay in between. The CDR3 runs to 15 residues. The variable domain in full, with the rest retrieved from reference TRBV9 and TRBJ2-5, is DSGVTQTPKHLITATGQRVTLRCSPRSGDLSVYWYQQSLDQGLQFLIQYYNGEERAKGNILERFSAQQFPDLHSELNLSSLELGDSALYFCASSVTEGTRETQYFGPGTRLLVL.

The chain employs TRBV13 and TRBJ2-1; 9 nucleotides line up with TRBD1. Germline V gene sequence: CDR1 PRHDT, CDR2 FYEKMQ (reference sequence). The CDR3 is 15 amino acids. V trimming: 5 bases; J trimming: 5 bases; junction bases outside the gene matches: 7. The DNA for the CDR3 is TGTGCCAGCAGCGCAGCCGGGACAGGGCACAATGAGCAGTTCTTC. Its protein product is CASSAAGTGHNEQFF.

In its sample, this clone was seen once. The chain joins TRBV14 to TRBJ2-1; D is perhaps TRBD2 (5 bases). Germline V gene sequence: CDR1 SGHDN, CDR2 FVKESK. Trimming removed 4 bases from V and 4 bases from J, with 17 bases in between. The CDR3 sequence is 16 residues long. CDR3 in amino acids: CASSPLAGGEYNEQFF. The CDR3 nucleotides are TGTGCCAGCAGCCCCTTGGCGGGCGGAGAGTACAATGAGCAGTTCTTC.

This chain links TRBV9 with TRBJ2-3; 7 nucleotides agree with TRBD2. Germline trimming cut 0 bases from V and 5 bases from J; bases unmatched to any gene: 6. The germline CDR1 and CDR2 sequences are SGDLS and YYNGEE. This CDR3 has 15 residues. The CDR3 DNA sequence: TGTGCCAGCAGCGTAGTCGGGCGGGAGTTAGATACGCAGTATTTT. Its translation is CASSVVGRELDTQYF.

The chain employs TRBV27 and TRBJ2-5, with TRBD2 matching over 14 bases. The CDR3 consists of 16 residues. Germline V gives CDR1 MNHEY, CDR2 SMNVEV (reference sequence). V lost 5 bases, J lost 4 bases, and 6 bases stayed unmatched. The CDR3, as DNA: TGTGCCAGCAGTCCGCGGACTAGCGGGAGGTCAGAGACCCAGTACTTC. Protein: CASSPRTSGRSETQYF.

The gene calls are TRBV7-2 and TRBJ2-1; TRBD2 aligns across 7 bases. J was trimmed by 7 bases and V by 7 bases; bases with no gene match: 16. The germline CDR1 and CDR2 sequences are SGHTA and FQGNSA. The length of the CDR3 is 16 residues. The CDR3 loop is CASNPFLGGGVNEQFF. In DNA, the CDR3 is TGTGCCAGCAACCCCTTTTTGGGCGGGGGTGTAAATGAGCAGTTCTTC. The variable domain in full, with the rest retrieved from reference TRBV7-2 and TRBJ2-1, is GAGVSQSPSNKVTEKGKDVELRCDPISGHTALYWYRQSLGQGLEFLIYFQGNSAPDKSGLPSDRFSAERTGGSVSTLTIQRTQQEDSAVYLCASNPFLGGGVNEQFFGPGTRLTVL.

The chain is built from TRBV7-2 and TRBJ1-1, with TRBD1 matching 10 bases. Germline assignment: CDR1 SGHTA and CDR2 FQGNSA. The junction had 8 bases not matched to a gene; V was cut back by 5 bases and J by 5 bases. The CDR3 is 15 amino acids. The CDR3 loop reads CASSPKGQGLTEAFF. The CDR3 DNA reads TGTGCCAGCAGCCCAAAGGGACAGGGGCTGACTGAAGCTTTCTTT.

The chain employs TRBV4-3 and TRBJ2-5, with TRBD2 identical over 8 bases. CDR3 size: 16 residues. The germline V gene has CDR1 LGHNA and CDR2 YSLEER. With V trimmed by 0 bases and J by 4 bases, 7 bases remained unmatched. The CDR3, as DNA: TGCGCCAGCAGCCAAGATTCGGGACTAGGGGTAGAGACCCAGTACTTC. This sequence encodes CASSQDSGLGVETQYF.